Shown below are 25 T cell receptor beta chains from a single sample sequenced in a study of metastatic and nonmetastatic thyroid tumors. No patient received treatment before thyroid surgery. Via MiXCR, TCRdb re-called the PCR reads. Counted here are roughly 15,000 clones, 20% to 30% occurring once; the ten biggest clones make up 9.5% to 13%. Source material: tumor tissue. All receptors come from a female donor with papillary thyroid cancer or a benign thyroid nodule (not recorded which). Some clones in this sample may be carry-over from other donors' samples.

This clone has just a few counts. The chain combines TRBV2 with TRBJ2-2, with D tentatively TRBD1 (6 bases). Per germline, CDR1 SNHLY and CDR2 FYNNEI. The CDR3 runs 15 residues. Trimming took 2 bases from V and 6 from J, leaving 13 bases between them. In nucleotides, the CDR3 is TGTGCCAGCAGTGAACAGGGGATAAGGGCCGGGGAGCTGTTTTTT. Amino acids: CASSEQGIRAGELFF.

In its sample, this clone was seen a few times. One junction end does not reproduce the germline sequence, and a read error may be involved. The rearrangement joins TRBV11-2 to TRBJ2-3; 14 nucleotides line up with TRBD2. Germline V gives CDR1 SGHAT, CDR2 FQNNGV. This CDR3 has 18 amino acids. CDR3 coding DNA: TGTGCCATCAGCTGGACCGGGACTAGCGGGAGTTCGGGAGATACGCAGTATTTT. It specifies CAISWTGTSGSSGDTQYF.

DNA for the CDR3: TGTGCCAGCTCCCCTACAGGGGGAGGAACTAGCGGGAGTCGCTACGAGCAGTACTTC. The encoded protein is CASSPTGGGTSGSRYEQYF. This chain connects TRBV18 to TRBJ2-7; 11 bases are a match to TRBD2. CDR1 and CDR2 from the germline V gene are KGHSH and LQKENI. Unmatched junction bases numbered 19, after V lost 6 bases and J lost 3 bases. The length of the CDR3 is 19 residues.

This clone has a handful of counts. The chain couples TRBV7-3 to TRBJ2-3; 9 nucleotides match TRBD2. The junction had 5 bases not matched to a gene; V was cut back by 5 bases and J by 2 bases. The CDR3 totals 15 residues. Germline V gives CDR1 SGHTA, CDR2 FQGTGA. The CDR3 DNA reads as TGTGCCAGCAGCCTACGCGGGGGGGTCACAGATACGCAGTATTTT. Encoded protein: CASSLRGGVTDTQYF.

As concerns this clone: Just one base apart from a much larger clone, this may be a read error. V gene TRBV5-1 combines with J gene TRBJ2-1; 7 bases are a match to TRBD2. This CDR3 spans 16 amino acids. CDR1 is SGHRS and CDR2 is YFSETQ in the germline V gene. V lost 6 bases and J lost 4; bases outside the gene matches: 13. DNA of the CDR3: TGCGCCAGCACCCTGGCGGGGGAGGGCCTGTACAATGAGCAGTTCTTC. Amino acids: CASTLAGEGLYNEQFF.

This clone has a handful of counts. This chain uses TRBV27 with TRBJ1-1; no reliable D call. Trimming took off 3 bases at V and 5 bases at J, with 13 bases between the two ends. CDR3 length: 14 amino acids. Germline CDR1 reads MNHEY; CDR2 reads SMNVEV (reference sequence). The CDR3 region is CASSLEVPFTEAFF. CDR3 nucleotides: TGTGCCAGCAGTTTGGAGGTACCTTTTACTGAAGCTTTCTTT.

This rearrangement joins TRBV20-1 to TRBJ1-6; TRBD1 matches at 8 bases. The CDR3 is 13 amino acids. V was pared by 6 bases and J by 10 bases, with 8 bases of the junction left unmatched. Germline CDR1 DFQATT, CDR2 SNEGSKA (reference sequence). The CDR3 DNA sequence: TGCAGTGCCCGGGACAGGCAACGATCACCCCTCCACTTT. Translation gives CSARDRQRSPLHF.

This clone is categorized as medium-sized. The junction does not match germline at one end; this may be a read error. This rearrangement joins TRBV28 to TRBJ2-3; possible D gene TRBD1, 5 bases. CDR1 and CDR2 from the germline V gene are MDHEN and SYDVKM. This CDR3 contains 14 residues. CDR3 sequence: CASNLSRDTDTQYF. The CDR3 nucleotides are TGTGCCAGCAATTTATCCAGGGACACAGATACGCAGTATTTT.

The chain couples TRBV19 to TRBJ2-6, with 7 bases that match TRBD2. Trimming at V came to 7 bases and at J to 4 bases, leaving 7 bases not matched to a gene. CDR1 is LNHDA and CDR2 is SQIVND in the germline V gene (reference sequence). CDR3 length equals 15 residues. As DNA, the CDR3 is TGTGCCAGTATTATCCCGGGGGGAGGGGCCAACGTCCTGACTTTC. It yields the protein CASIIPGGGANVLTF. Complete variable domain (other parts from reference TRBV19 and TRBJ2-6): DGGITQSPKYLFRKEGQNVTLSCEQNLNHDAMYWYRQDPGQGLRLIYYSQIVNDFQKGDIAEGYSVSREKKESFPLTVTSAQKNPTAFYLCASIIPGGGANVLTFGAGSRLTVL.

This clone is labeled as medium-sized (0.01 to 0.1%). This chain's CDR3 is CASSNGQGYEQYF. CDR3 nucleotides: TGCGCCAGCAGCAACGGACAGGGCTACGAGCAGTACTTC. The chain has TRBV10-2 and TRBJ2-7; 8 bases align to TRBD1. CDR1 and CDR2 (germline): WSHSY, SAAADI. CDR3 length: 13 residues. With V trimmed by 6 bases and J by 3 bases, 4 bases remained unmatched.

The chain combines TRBV20-1 with TRBJ2-3; D might be TRBD2 (6 bases). The CDR3 is 14 residues long. CDR1 and CDR2 (germline): DFQATT, SNEGSKA (reference sequence). The V end lost 3 bases, the J end lost 0 bases, and 10 bases lay between the germline ends. This CDR3 reads CSARQAGSTDTQYF. As DNA, the CDR3 is TGCAGTGCTAGGCAGGCGGGGAGCACAGATACGCAGTATTTT.

Relative to its sample, this clone is medium-sized. CDR3 sequence reads: CASRGTSAFNTGELFF. As DNA, the CDR3 is TGTGCCAGCAGGGGGACTAGCGCCTTTAACACCGGGGAGCTGTTTTTT. The rearrangement joins TRBV2 to TRBJ2-2, with 10 bases identical to TRBD2. V lost 6 bases, J lost 2 bases, and 6 bases stayed unmatched. CDR3 size: 16 residues. Germline values: CDR1 SNHLY, CDR2 FYNNEI. Full variable domain (rest looked up from reference TRBV2 and TRBJ2-2): EPEVTQTPSHQVTQMGQEVILRCVPISNHLYFYWYRQILGQKVEFLVSFYNNEISEKSEIFDDQFSVERPDGSNFTLKIRSTKLEDSAMYFCASRGTSAFNTGELFFGEGSRLTVL.

This clone was counted ten times or more. The chain combines TRBV4-1 with TRBJ1-1, with a weak D call TRBD1 (6 bases). Germline CDR1 and CDR2: MGHRA and YSYEKL. The CDR3 runs to 17 residues. V dropped 4 bases and J dropped 1 base, with 19 bases sitting between them. Here the CDR3 reads CASSPFAGGARNTEAFF. CDR3 nucleotides: TGCGCCAGCAGCCCATTTGCGGGGGGCGCAAGGAACACTGAAGCTTTCTTT.

This clone has more than one count but fewer than ten. With a much larger clone just one base away, this may be a read error. The chain carries TRBV7-3 and TRBJ2-3, with D perhaps matching TRBD2 (6 bases). The CDR3 length is 15 residues. V lost 5 bases and J lost 6, with 18 bases in between. The V gene's germline CDR1 is SGHTA and CDR2 FQGTGA. The CDR3 coding sequence is TGTGCCAGCAGCCTTGGGTGTAGCGGCAGGGATACGCAGTATTTT. It translates to CASSLGCSGRDTQYF.

There are many counts of this clone. The CDR3 reads CASSSGRERPQHF. The CDR3 DNA reads TGTGCCAGCAGCTCCGGACGCGAGAGGCCCCAGCATTTT. The J gene is TRBJ1-5, the V gene TRBV5-8, with D uncertain. Germline loops: CDR1 SGHTS, CDR2 YDEGEE. The V gene lost 3 bases and the J gene lost 9 bases, with 13 bases spanning the gap. The CDR3 length is 13 residues.

The gene calls are TRBV20-1 and TRBJ2-1; weak D call: TRBD1 (7 bases). From germline, CDR1 is DFQATT and CDR2 SNEGSKA (reference sequence). Trimming removed 1 base from V and 2 bases from J, with 18 bases in between. This CDR3 has 17 residues. CDR3 sequence reads: CSARGRGLRRTYNEQFF. DNA for the CDR3: TGCAGTGCTAGAGGGAGGGGGCTGCGGAGGACCTACAATGAGCAGTTCTTC.

This clone appeared many times. The sample holds other DNA sequences that translate to the same CDR3. The chain joins TRBV5-4 to TRBJ2-2; D is possibly TRBD1 (5 bases). This CDR3 has 16 amino acids. CDR1 is SGHNT and CDR2 is YYREEE in the germline V gene (reference sequence). The germline V and J ends were trimmed by 2 bases and 6 bases, with 17 bases remaining between them. The CDR3 bases are TGTGCCAGCAGCTTTTCTTCGGCAGGGTCGTCCGGGGAGCTGTTTTTT. Protein product: CASSFSSAGSSGELFF.

The rearrangement uses TRBV11-3 and TRBJ2-2; 13 bases are a match to TRBD2. Germline CDR1 and CDR2: SGHNT and YENEEA. The CDR3 is 16 amino acids. The trim removed 5 bases at V and 6 bases at J, leaving 6 bases unmatched. The CDR3 DNA sequence: TGTGCCAGCAGCCCTGGACTAGCGGGAGTCGCCGGGGAGCTGTTTTTT. Translated: CASSPGLAGVAGELFF.

The CDR3 sequence is CASSLEDGSPLHF. CDR3 nucleotide sequence: TGTGCCAGCAGCTTAGAGGACGGCTCACCCCTCCACTTT. The rearrangement joins TRBV11-3 to TRBJ1-6, with unresolved D. CDR1 and CDR2 (germline): SGHNT, YENEEA. This CDR3 has 13 residues. V gave up 0 bases and J gave up 10 bases, with 7 bases separating them.

This chain joins TRBV30 and TRBJ1-2; D may be TRBD1 (5 bases). Germline CDR1 is GTSNPN and CDR2 is SVGIG (reference sequence). The CDR3 totals 13 residues. V lost 3 bases and J lost 2, with 10 bases in between. The CDR3 DNA sequence: TGTGCCTGGAGCCCGACAGTAAACTATGGCTACACCTTC. It codes for CAWSPTVNYGYTF. Full variable domain (outside the CDR3, taken from reference TRBV30 and TRBJ1-2): SQTIHQWPATLVQPVGSPLSLECTVEGTSNPNLYWYRQAAGRGLQLLFYSVGIGQISSEVPQNLSASRPQDRQFILSSKKLLLSDSGFYLCAWSPTVNYGYTFGSGTRLTVV.

J is TRBJ1-5 and V is TRBV30; unclear D gene. The CDR3 is 13 amino acids. CDR1 is GTSNPN and CDR2 is SVGIG in the germline V gene (reference sequence). The V end was cut by 1 base, the J end by 6 bases, with 10 bases between. The CDR3, as DNA: TGTGCCTGGAGTGGAGGGTTTACTCAGCCCCAGCATTTT. Encoded protein: CAWSGGFTQPQHF.

In its sample, this clone ranks as medium-sized. The V and J genes are TRBV19 and TRBJ2-5; tentative D call: TRBD2 (6 bases). This CDR3 comprises 13 residues. Between the trimmed V and J ends, which lost 7 bases and 2 bases, there was a span of 11 bases. CDR1 LNHDA and CDR2 SQIVND come from the germline V gene (reference sequence). CDR3 residues: CASNGGTQETQYF. The CDR3 DNA reads TGTGCCAGTAACGGGGGAACTCAAGAGACCCAGTACTTC.

V gene TRBV20-1 combines with J gene TRBJ2-7, with TRBD1 matching over 8 bases. Germline-derived CDR1 and CDR2 are DFQATT and SNEGSKA (reference sequence). CDR3 length: 13 amino acids. After removal of 5 bases from V and 3 bases from J, the junction contained 6 bases not matched to a gene. The CDR3 DNA is TGCAGTGCTCCAGACAGGGGTAGCTACGAGCAGTACGTC. It is translated as CSAPDRGSYEQYV.

This clone is labeled as medium-sized. The chain joins TRBV9 to TRBJ2-3, with TRBD2 matching 10 bases. CDR3 length: 17 amino acids. The V gene end was trimmed by 2 bases and the J gene end by 1 base; junction bases not matched to a gene: 7. Germline loops: CDR1 SGDLS, CDR2 YYNGEE. The CDR3 region is CASSVLLGTSGTDTQYF. The CDR3 DNA reads as TGTGCCAGCAGCGTTCTCCTCGGGACTAGCGGCACAGATACGCAGTATTTT.

This clone is labeled medium-sized. This chain connects TRBV7-3 to TRBJ2-7; 9 bases line up with TRBD2. The CDR3 has 15 amino acids. The junction had 4 bases not matched to a gene; V was cut back by 2 bases and J by 2 bases. CDR1 is SGHTA, CDR2 FQGTGA, per germline. The CDR3 nucleotides are TGTGCCAGCAGCTTAGCTAGCGGGAAGGCCTACGAGCAGTACTTC. The encoded protein is CASSLASGKAYEQYF.